This T cell receptor (beta chain) was recorded in a study of cytomegalovirus exposure and HLA in healthy donors. In the study overall: Earlier sequencing of about 200 million T cells yielded around 100 million unique TCR beta sequences. Findings of the study overall: Cytomegalovirus association was assigned to approximately 160 TCR beta chains. Compared with the approximately 680-donor mean, an Asian-associated ancestry cluster reportedly had fewer N-insertions, according to a later analysis.

About this clone itself: The antigen remains unidentified.

Germline CDR1 is SGHNT and CDR2 is YYREEE (reference sequence). This CDR3 is 15 amino acids long. Trimming took 4 bases from V and 3 from J; bases not matched to a gene: 8. Researchers ran the PCR with 60 Vbeta and 13 Jbeta primers. The method was immunoSEQ multiplex PCR; TCRdb's version includes in-frame clones alone and lacks a portion of them. The top ten hold around 6.5% of the sample, which has over 130,000 clones, more than 65% seen once. The sample comprised PBMCs. The TCR was taken from a man aged 50 to 60 in good health and CMV-seropositive. The chain carries TRBV5-4 and TRBJ1-2; 8 nucleotides match TRBD1. Here the CDR3 reads CASSVGQELYYGYTF. CDR3 DNA: TGTGCCAGCAGCGTGGGACAGGAACTTTACTATGGCTACACCTTC.